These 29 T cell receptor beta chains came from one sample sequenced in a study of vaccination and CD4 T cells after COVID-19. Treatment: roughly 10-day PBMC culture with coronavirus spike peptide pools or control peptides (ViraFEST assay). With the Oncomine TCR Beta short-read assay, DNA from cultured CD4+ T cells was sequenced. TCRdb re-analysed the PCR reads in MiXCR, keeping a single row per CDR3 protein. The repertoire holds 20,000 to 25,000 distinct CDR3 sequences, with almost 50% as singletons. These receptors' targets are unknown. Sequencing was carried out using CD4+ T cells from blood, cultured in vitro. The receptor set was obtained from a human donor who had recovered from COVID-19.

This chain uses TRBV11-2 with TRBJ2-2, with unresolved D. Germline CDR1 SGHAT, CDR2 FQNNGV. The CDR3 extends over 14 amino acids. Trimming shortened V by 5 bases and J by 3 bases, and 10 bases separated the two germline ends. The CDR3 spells CASSTSSHTGELFF. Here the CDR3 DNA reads TGTGCCAGCAGCACAAGCTCTCACACCGGGGAGCTGTTTTTT.

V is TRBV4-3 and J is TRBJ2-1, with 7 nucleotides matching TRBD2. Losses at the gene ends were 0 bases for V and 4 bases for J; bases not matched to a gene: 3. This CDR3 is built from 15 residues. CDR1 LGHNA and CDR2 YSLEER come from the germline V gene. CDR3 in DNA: TGCGCCAGCAGCCAAGAAAGCGGGAATTACAATGAGCAGTTCTTC. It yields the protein CASSQESGNYNEQFF.

CDR3 sequence reads: CASSFVGTEAFF. CDR3 in DNA: TGTGCCAGCAGCTTTGTGGGGACTGAAGCTTTCTTT. This chain connects TRBV7-2 to TRBJ1-1; D ambiguous. V shed 3 bases and J shed 5 bases, with 7 bases lying between them. This CDR3 spans 12 amino acids. Germline V CDR1 and CDR2: SGHTA, FQGNSA.

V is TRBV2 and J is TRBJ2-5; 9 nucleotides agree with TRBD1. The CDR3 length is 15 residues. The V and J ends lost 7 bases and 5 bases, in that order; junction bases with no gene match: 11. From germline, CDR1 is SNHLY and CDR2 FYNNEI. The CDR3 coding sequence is TGTGCCAGCACCTTAGAGGGACAGGGCCGGGAGACCCAGTACTTC. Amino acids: CASTLEGQGRETQYF.

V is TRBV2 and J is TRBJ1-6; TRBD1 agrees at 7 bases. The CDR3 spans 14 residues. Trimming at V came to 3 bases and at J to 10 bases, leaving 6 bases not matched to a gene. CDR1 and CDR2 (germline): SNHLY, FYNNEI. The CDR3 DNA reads TGTGCCAGCAGTGACGAGGGGGCAAGGTCACCCCTCCACTTT. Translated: CASSDEGARSPLHF. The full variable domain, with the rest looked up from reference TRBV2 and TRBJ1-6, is EPEVTQTPSHQVTQMGQEVILRCVPISNHLYFYWYRQILGQKVEFLVSFYNNEISEKSEIFDDQFSVERPDGSNFTLKIRSTKLEDSAMYFCASSDEGARSPLHFGNGTRLTVT.

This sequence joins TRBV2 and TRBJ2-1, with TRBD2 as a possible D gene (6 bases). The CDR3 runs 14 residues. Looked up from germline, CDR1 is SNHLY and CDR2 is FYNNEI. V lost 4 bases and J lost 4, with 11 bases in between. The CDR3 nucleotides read TGTGCCAGCAGTGGCGGGACTGGATACAATGAGCAGTTCTTC. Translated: CASSGGTGYNEQFF.

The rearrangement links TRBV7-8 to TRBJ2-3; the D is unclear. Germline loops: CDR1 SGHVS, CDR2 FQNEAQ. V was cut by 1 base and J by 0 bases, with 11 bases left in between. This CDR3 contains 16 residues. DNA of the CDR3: TGTGCCAGCAGCTTAGGTGCGAGCCTTAGCACAGATACGCAGTATTTT. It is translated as CASSLGASLSTDTQYF.

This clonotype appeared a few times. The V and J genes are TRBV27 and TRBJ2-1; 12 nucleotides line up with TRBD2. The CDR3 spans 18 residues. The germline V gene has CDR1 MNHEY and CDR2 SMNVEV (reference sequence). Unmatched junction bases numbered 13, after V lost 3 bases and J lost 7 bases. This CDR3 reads CASSFSLAGGKVGNEQFF. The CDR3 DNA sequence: TGTGCCAGCAGTTTCAGCCTAGCGGGAGGGAAAGTAGGGAATGAGCAGTTCTTC.

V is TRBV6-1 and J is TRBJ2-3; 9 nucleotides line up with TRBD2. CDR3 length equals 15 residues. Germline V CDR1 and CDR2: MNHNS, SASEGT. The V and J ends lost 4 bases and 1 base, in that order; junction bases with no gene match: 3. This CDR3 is CASSGGRARTDTQYF. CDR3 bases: TGTGCCAGCAGTGGCGGGAGGGCCCGCACAGATACGCAGTATTTT.

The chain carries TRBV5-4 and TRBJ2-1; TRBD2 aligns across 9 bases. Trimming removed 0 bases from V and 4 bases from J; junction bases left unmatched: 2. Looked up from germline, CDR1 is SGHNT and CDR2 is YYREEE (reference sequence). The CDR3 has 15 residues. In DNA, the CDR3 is TGTGCCAGCAGCTTGGATAGCGGGAGTTACAATGAGCAGTTCTTC. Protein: CASSLDSGSYNEQFF.

The CDR3 protein is CASSFPGRRGTQYF. DNA of the CDR3: TGTGCCAGCAGTTTTCCAGGACGCCGAGGTACGCAGTATTTT. This chain uses TRBV27 with TRBJ2-3; no definite D call. The CDR3 sequence is 14 residues long. The germline CDR1 and CDR2 sequences are MNHEY and SMNVEV (reference sequence). The V gene lost 3 bases and the J gene lost 8 bases, with 15 bases spanning the gap.

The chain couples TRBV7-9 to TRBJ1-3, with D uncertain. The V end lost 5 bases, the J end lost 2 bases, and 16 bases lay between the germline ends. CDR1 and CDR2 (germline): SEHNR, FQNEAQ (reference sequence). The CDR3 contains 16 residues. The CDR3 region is CASSRIGSLPGNTIYF. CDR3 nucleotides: TGTGCCAGCAGCCGCATCGGGTCCCTCCCTGGAAACACCATATATTTT. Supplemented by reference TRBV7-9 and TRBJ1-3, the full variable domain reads DTGVSQNPRHKITKRGQNVTFRCDPISEHNRLYWYRQTLGQGPEFLTYFQNEAQLEKSRLLSDRFSAERPKGSFSTLEIQRTEQGDSAMYLCASSRIGSLPGNTIYFGEGSWLTVV.

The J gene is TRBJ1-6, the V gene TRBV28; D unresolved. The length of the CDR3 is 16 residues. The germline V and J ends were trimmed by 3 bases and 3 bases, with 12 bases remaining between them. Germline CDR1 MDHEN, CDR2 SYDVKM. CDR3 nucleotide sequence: TGTGCCAGCAGTTTCCCCTTAGGAGGCTATAATTCACCCCTCCACTTT. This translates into CASSFPLGGYNSPLHF.

The CDR3 DNA sequence: TGTGCCAGTGGGACTAGCGGGAGCACAGATACGCAGTATTTT. It codes for CASGTSGSTDTQYF. V usage is TRBV2 and J usage is TRBJ2-3, with 12 bases aligning to TRBD2. The germline gives CDR1 SNHLY, CDR2 FYNNEI. Trimming at V came to 9 bases and at J to 0 bases, leaving 1 base not matched to a gene. The CDR3 is 14 amino acids. Looking up the rest from reference TRBV2 and TRBJ2-3 gives the full variable domain: EPEVTQTPSHQVTQMGQEVILRCVPISNHLYFYWYRQILGQKVEFLVSFYNNEISEKSEIFDDQFSVERPDGSNFTLKIRSTKLEDSAMYFCASGTSGSTDTQYFGPGTRLTVL.

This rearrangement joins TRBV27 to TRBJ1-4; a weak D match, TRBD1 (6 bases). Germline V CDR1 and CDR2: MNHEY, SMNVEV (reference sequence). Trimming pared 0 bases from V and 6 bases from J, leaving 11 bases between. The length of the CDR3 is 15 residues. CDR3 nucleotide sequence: TGTGCCAGCAGTTTATCAAGGGGGGGGGATGAAAAACTGTTTTTT. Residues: CASSLSRGGDEKLFF.

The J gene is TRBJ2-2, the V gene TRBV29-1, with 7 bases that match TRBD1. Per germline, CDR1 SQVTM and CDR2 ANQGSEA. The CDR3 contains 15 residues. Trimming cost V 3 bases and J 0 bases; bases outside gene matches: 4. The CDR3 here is CSVEARGTNTGELFF. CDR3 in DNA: TGCAGCGTTGAGGCCAGGGGGACGAACACCGGGGAGCTGTTTTTT.

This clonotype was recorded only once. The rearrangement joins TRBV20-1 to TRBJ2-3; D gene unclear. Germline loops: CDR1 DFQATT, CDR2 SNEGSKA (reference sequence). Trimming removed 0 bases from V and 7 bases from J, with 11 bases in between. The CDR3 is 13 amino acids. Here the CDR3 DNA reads TGCAGTGCTAGAGATCTCGGGCAGTATACGCAGTATTTT. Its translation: CSARDLGQYTQYF.

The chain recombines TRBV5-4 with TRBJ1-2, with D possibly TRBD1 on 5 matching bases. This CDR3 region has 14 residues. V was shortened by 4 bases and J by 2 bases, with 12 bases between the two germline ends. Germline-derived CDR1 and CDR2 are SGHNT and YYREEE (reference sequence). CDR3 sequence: CASSHNQGNYGYTF. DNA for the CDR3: TGTGCCAGCAGCCACAACCAGGGAAACTATGGCTACACCTTC.

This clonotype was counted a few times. In DNA, the CDR3 is TGCAGTGCAGGGGGTGGGTGGGGGGCCCAAGATACGCAGTATTTT. This codes for CSAGGGWGAQDTQYF. The gene calls are TRBV20-1 and TRBJ2-3; either TRBD1 or TRBD2 may supply D (6 bases each). Deletions cut 6 bases from V and 5 bases from J, with 21 bases between. Germline-derived CDR1 and CDR2 are DFQATT and SNEGSKA (reference sequence). CDR3 size: 15 residues.

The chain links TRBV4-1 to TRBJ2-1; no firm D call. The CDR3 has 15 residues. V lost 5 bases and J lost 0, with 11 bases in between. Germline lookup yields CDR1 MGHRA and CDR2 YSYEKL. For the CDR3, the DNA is TGCGCCAGCAGCGGACGGAGCCGCTCCTACAATGAGCAGTTCTTC. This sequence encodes CASSGRSRSYNEQFF.

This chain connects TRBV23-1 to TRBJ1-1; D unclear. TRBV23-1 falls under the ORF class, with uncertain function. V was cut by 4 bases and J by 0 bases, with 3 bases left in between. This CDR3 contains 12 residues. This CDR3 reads CASSRLNTEAFF. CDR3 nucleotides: TGCGCCAGCAGTCGCTTGAACACTGAAGCTTTCTTT.

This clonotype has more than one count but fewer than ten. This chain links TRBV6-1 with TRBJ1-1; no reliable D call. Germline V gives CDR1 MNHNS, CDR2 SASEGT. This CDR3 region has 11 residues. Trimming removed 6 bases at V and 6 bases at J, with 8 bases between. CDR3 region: CASRTGAEAFF. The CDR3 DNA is TGTGCCAGCAGAACCGGGGCTGAAGCTTTCTTT.

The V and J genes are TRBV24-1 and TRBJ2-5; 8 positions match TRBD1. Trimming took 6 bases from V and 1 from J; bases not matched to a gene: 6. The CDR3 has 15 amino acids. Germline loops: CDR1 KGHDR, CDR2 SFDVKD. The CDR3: CATSRGQGGQETQYF. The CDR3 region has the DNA TGTGCCACCAGTCGCGGACAGGGTGGCCAAGAGACCCAGTACTTC.

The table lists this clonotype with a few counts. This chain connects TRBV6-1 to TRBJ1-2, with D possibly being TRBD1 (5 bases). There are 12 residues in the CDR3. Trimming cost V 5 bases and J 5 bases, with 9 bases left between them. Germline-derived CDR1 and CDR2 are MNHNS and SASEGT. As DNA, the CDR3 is TGTGCCAGCAGTATCTGGACATATGGCTACACCTTC. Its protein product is CASSIWTYGYTF.

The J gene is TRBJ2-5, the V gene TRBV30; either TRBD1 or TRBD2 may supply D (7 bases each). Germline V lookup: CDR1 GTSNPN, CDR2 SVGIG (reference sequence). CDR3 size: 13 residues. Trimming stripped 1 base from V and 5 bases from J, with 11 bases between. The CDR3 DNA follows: TGTGCCTGGAGTGGCCAGGGGGGGGAGACCCAGTACTTC. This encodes CAWSGQGGETQYF. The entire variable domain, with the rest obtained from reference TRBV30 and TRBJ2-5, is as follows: SQTIHQWPATLVQPVGSPLSLECTVEGTSNPNLYWYRQAAGRGLQLLFYSVGIGQISSEVPQNLSASRPQDRQFILSSKKLLLSDSGFYLCAWSGQGGETQYFGPGTRLLVL.

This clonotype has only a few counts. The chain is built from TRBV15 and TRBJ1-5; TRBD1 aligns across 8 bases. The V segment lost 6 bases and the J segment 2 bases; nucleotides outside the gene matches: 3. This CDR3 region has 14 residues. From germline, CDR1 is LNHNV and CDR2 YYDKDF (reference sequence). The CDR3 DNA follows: TGTGCCACCAGTTCGACAGGGGGCAATCAGCCCCAGCATTTT. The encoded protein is CATSSTGGNQPQHF. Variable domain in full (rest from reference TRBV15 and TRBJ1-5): DAMVIQNPRYQVTQFGKPVTLSCSQTLNHNVMYWYQQKSSQAPKLLFHYYDKDFNNEADTPDNFQSRRPNTSFCFLDIRSPGLGDTAMYLCATSSTGGNQPQHFGDGTRLSIL.

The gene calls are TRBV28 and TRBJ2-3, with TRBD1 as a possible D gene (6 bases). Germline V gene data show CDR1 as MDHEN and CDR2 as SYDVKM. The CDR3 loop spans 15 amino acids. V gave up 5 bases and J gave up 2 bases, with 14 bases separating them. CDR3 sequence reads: CASSVRRGTTDTQYF. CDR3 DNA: TGTGCCAGCAGTGTGCGAAGGGGGACCACAGATACGCAGTATTTT.

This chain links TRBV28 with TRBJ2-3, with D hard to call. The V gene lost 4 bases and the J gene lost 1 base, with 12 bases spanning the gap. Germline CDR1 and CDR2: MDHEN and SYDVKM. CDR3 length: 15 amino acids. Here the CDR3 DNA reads TGTGCCAGCAGTTCACCCTCCGGACGCACAGATACGCAGTATTTT. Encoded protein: CASSSPSGRTDTQYF.

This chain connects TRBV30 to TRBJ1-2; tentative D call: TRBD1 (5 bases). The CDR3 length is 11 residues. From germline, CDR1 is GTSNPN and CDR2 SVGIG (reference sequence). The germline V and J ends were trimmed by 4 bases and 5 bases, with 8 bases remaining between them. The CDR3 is CAWKQAYGYTF. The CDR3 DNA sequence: TGTGCCTGGAAACAGGCATATGGCTACACCTTC.